This T cell receptor beta chain was obtained from a study of cytomegalovirus exposure and HLA in healthy donors. The CDR3 length is 15 residues. Germline-derived CDR1 and CDR2 are SGHRS and YFSETQ. J gave up 3 bases and V 0 bases, and 5 bases lay outside the gene matches. PCR involved 60 Vbeta and 13 Jbeta primers. Assay: immunoSEQ multiplex PCR; the TCRdb copy retains only in-frame clones and omits some. The profile covers about 89,000 clones, with roughly 70% appearing a single time and 1.8% taken by the ten largest. This clone was detected a few times. Its matching antigen is unknown. Study-wide points: Apart from CMV serostatus, no immune exposure information was available. In a later analysis, a genetic analysis reported fewer productive-TCR N-insertions in an Asian-associated ancestry cluster than the cohort average. Of the V segments, some could not be distinguished, including TRBV6-2 and TRBV6-3, and were excluded.

This receptor was identified in a male donor in good health and CMV-seronegative. The chain has TRBV5-1 and TRBJ2-7; 8 positions agree with TRBD1. The sequenced sample consisted of PBMCs. DNA of the CDR3: TGCGCCAGCAGCTTGGGAGGGACAGGCCACTACGAGCAGTACTTC. Amino acids: CASSLGGTGHYEQYF.